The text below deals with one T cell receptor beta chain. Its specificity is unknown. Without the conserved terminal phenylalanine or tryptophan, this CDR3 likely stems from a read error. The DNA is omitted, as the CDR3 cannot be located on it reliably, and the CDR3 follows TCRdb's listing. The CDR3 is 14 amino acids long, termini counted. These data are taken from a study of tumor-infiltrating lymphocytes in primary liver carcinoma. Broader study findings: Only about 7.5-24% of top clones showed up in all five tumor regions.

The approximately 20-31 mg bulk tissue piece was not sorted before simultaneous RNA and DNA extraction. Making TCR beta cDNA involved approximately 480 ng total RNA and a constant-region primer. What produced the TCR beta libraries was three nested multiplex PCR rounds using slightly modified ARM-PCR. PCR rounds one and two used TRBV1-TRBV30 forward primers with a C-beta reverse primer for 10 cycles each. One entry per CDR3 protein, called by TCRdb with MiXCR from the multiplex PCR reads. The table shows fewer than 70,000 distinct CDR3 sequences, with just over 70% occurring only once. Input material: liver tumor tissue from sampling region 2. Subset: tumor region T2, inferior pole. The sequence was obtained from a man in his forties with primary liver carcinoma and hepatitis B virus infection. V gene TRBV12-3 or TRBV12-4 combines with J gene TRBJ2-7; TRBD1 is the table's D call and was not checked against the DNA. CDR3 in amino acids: CASAPRGHNYEQYI.